The sample holds one count of the clone carrying this TCR beta chain. What it binds is unknown. This sample is part of a study of T cell responses to AZD1222 COVID-19 vaccine. Overall study context: Whether given at about 4 or about 12 weeks, second doses were pooled. The study's findings and limits: Spike was spanned by vaccine-associated CD4 TCRs, which were dominant at 160-218 and 743-854.

Sequencing was performed with immunoSEQ multiplex PCR; in TCRdb, only in-frame clones are kept and a portion is missing. This table holds about 140,000 clones, 80% to 95% found once. This CDR3 has 13 residues. Between the trimmed V and J ends, which lost 5 bases and 4 bases, there was a span of 9 bases. The starting material was peripheral blood, obtained on day 0 of AZD1222 vaccination. The source of this sequence is an adult in good health. The chain employs TRBV12-3 or TRBV12-4 and TRBJ1-5; D perhaps matches TRBD1 (5 bases). The CDR3 DNA reads as TGTGCCAGCAGTGCAGGGTTAAATCAGCCCCAGCATTTT. Its protein product is CASSAGLNQPQHF.